The TCR beta chain described here comes from a study of low-dose radiotherapy and immunotherapy resistance in tumors. Study information: Doses of 0.5 Gy per fraction every 2 weeks, totaling 6.5 Gy, went to Cohort 1. Each patient was administered nivolumab intravenously at 240 mg, which was a flat dose, every two weeks, along with intravenous ipilimumab at 1 mg/kg every six weeks.

Priming of first-strand cDNA relied on TRAV- and TRBV-specific primers (covering alpha and beta chains). Amplification of TCRs used a constant-region primer and V-primer adapter for about 19 PCR cycles. Using its own MiXCR run on the reads, TCRdb lists one record per CDR3 protein. Among about 82,000 distinct CDR3 sequences listed, 18% were seen once. This clonotype has just a few counts. Germline V gene lookup returns CDR1 MDHEN and CDR2 SYDVKM. CDR3 length: 13 amino acids. Trimming stripped 4 bases from V and 5 bases from J, with 6 bases between. The time point was: before trial treatment. Every donor was treated with nivolumab, ipilimumab, aspirin, low-dose cyclophosphamide and also low-dose radiotherapy. Patients deemed eligible presented with advanced solid tumors lacking tumor-infiltrating lymphocytes.

The chain combines TRBV28 with TRBJ1-6, with D unresolved. The source was PBMCs, collected before treatment. The TCR comes from a male donor with prostate cancer. Here the CDR3 DNA reads TGTGCCAGCAGTTACGGGAATAATTCACCCCTCCACTTT. It specifies CASSYGNNSPLHF.